The T cell receptor (beta chain) under discussion was sequenced for a study of cytomegalovirus exposure and HLA in healthy donors. Findings and caveats of the study: Available immune exposure information was restricted to CMV serostatus only.

The CDR3 consists of 13 residues. Trimming took off 1 base at V and 5 bases at J, with 6 bases between the two ends. Germline assignment: CDR1 LNHDA and CDR2 SQIVND (reference sequence). In the PCR, 60 Vbeta and 13 Jbeta primers were used. The assay was immunoSEQ multiplex PCR, and TCRdb's table has in-frame clones only and misses some. Of roughly 150,000 clones in the sample, more than 75% are singletons; the top ten hold about an eighth. About this clone: Its antigen is unidentified.

Donors were ostensibly healthy at sampling, although undocumented immune exposures were probable. J is TRBJ1-5 and V is TRBV19, with D unresolved. The sequenced material came from PBMCs. This TCR was sampled from a woman aged 40 to 50 in good health and CMV-seronegative. The CDR3 loop is CASSIVLDQPQHF. CDR3 nucleotide sequence: TGTGCCAGTAGTATAGTTTTAGATCAGCCCCAGCATTTT.